This record concerns one T cell receptor beta chain sequence. This specimen comes from a study of blood T cell repertoires in COVID-19. Study-wide context: COVID-19 samples collected from the United States, Italy and Spain covered acute and convalescent phases. Sources were T cells, B-cell-depleted T cells, or PBMCs; the material itself was cDNA or gDNA.

In the original analysis: Estimation of nucleated cell counts was performed using reference gene primer amplification. Data came from immunoSEQ multiplex PCR; TCRdb stores just in-frame clones and leaves some out. That table furnishes V, J and clone size, whereas the DNA furnished D and trimming. Of 20,000 to 30,000 clones listed, roughly nine tenths are singletons. The V gene end was trimmed by 5 bases and the J gene end by 2 bases; junction bases not matched to a gene: 6. Germline values: CDR1 SGHDT, CDR2 YYEEEE. The CDR3 totals 14 residues. This clonotype was obtained from a human donor in a cohort sampled during active COVID-19. Sequencing used peripheral blood. The chain carries TRBV5-6 and TRBJ2-5, with 7 nucleotides matching TRBD1. This chain's CDR3 is CASRRRDRQETQYF. The CDR3 coding sequence is TGTGCCAGCAGGCGCCGGGACAGACAAGAGACCCAGTACTTC.